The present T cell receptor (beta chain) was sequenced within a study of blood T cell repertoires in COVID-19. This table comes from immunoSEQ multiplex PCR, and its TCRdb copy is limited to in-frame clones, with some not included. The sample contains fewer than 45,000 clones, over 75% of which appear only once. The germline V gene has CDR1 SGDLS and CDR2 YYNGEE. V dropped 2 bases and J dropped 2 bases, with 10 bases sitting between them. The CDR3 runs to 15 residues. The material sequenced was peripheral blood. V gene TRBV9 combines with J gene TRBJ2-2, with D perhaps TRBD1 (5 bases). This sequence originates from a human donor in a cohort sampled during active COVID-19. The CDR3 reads CASSVSQGNTGELFF. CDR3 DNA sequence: TGTGCCAGCAGCGTTTCGCAGGGAAACACCGGGGAGCTGTTTTTT.